Below, 16 T cell receptor beta chains from the same sample are listed, as sequenced in a study of T cell responses to AZD1222 COVID-19 vaccine. Profiled with immunoSEQ multiplex PCR; TCRdb holds only in-frame clones, not every one. The table lists 200,000 or so clones, under 95% of them singletons. The specimen comprised peripheral blood, sampled 28 days after the second AZD1222 dose. The receptors here all came from an adult who received the AZD1222 COVID-19 vaccine.

The chain couples TRBV4-2 to TRBJ1-2, with a weak D call TRBD1 (6 bases). Germline CDR1 is LGHNA and CDR2 is YNFKEQ. This CDR3 comprises 13 residues. Trimming removed 3 bases from V and 5 bases from J, with 10 bases in between. As DNA, the CDR3 is TGTGCCAGCAGCCAGGAAACAGGGTATGGCTACACCTTC. Translation gives CASSQETGYGYTF.

The rearrangement links TRBV29-1 to TRBJ1-4, with D unresolved. The CDR3 loop spans 17 amino acids. The V end was cut by 6 bases, the J end by 0 bases, with 20 bases between. CDR1 is SQVTM, CDR2 ANQGSEA, per germline. The CDR3 DNA sequence: TGCAGCGTCTTTCTCGCCCAGGAAACTACAACTAATGAAAAACTGTTTTTT. Amino acid sequence: CSVFLAQETTTNEKLFF.

The V gene is TRBV11-3, the J gene TRBJ2-1; 7 nucleotides align to TRBD1. The CDR3 runs 15 residues. The germline CDR1 and CDR2 sequences are SGHNT and YENEEA. Trimming removed 6 bases from V and 1 base from J; junction bases left unmatched: 6. The CDR3 coding sequence is TGTGCCAGCAGTTCAACAGGGGCTTCCTACAATGAGCAGTTCTTC. Protein: CASSSTGASYNEQFF. Full variable domain (missing parts from reference TRBV11-3 and TRBJ2-1): EAGVVQSPRYKIIEKKQPVAFWCNPISGHNTLYWYLQNLGQGPELLIRYENEEAVDDSQLPKDRFSAERLKGVDSTLKIQPAELGDSAVYLCASSSTGASYNEQFFGPGTRLTVL.

V usage is TRBV7-2 and J usage is TRBJ1-2; D uncertain. Germline-derived CDR1 and CDR2 are SGHTA and FQGNSA. CDR3 length: 13 residues. The V end lost 1 base, the J end lost 4 bases, and 7 bases lay between the germline ends. CDR3 in amino acids: CASSLDTFYGYTF. CDR3 DNA sequence: TGTGCCAGCAGCTTAGACACCTTCTATGGCTACACCTTC.

This chain joins TRBV18 and TRBJ2-7, with D unclear. Per the germline V gene, CDR1 is KGHSH and CDR2 is LQKENI. The CDR3 has 13 residues. V lost 2 bases to trimming and J lost 0 bases, with 5 bases between them. CDR3 residues: CASSPGYSYEQYF. DNA for the CDR3: TGTGCCAGCTCACCAGGGTACTCCTACGAGCAGTACTTC.

This chain uses TRBV18 with TRBJ1-1; 7 bases are a match to TRBD1. Germline V lookup: CDR1 KGHSH, CDR2 LQKENI. CDR3 length: 14 amino acids. J lost 0 bases, V lost 4 bases, and 2 bases had no gene match. The CDR3 coding sequence is TGTGCCAGCTCACAGGGGGCGGTGAACACTGAAGCTTTCTTT. Protein sequence: CASSQGAVNTEAFF.

The CDR3 DNA sequence: TGCGCCAGCAGCTTGGCCTCGGCAGTCCCTGGAAACACCATATATTTT. This sequence encodes CASSLASAVPGNTIYF. J is TRBJ1-3 and V is TRBV5-1; D uncertain. V lost 0 bases and J 2 bases, leaving 12 bases between the germline ends. CDR3 length: 16 amino acids. Per the germline V gene, CDR1 is SGHRS and CDR2 is YFSETQ. The whole variable domain, remainder taken from reference TRBV5-1 and TRBJ1-3, is KAGVTQTPRYLIKTRGQQVTLSCSPISGHRSVSWYQQTPGQGLQFLFEYFSETQRNKGNFPGRFSGRQFSNSRSEMNVSTLELGDSALYLCASSLASAVPGNTIYFGEGSWLTVV.

The rearrangement joins TRBV6-2 or TRBV6-3 to TRBJ1-5; tentative D call: TRBD1 (6 bases). Germline CDR1 reads MNHEY; CDR2 reads SVGEGT. The CDR3 loop spans 16 amino acids. Trimming cost V 2 bases and J 5 bases, with 16 bases left between them. The CDR3 region is CASSYRTGGGDQPQHF. The CDR3 region has the DNA TGTGCCAGCAGTTACCGGACTGGGGGCGGAGATCAGCCCCAGCATTTT.

The chain uses TRBV7-6 and TRBJ2-3, with a tentative D call TRBD1 (5 bases). V was shortened by 1 base and J by 5 bases, with 13 bases between the two germline ends. The CDR3 contains 15 residues. Per germline, CDR1 SGHVS and CDR2 FNYEAQ. In DNA, the CDR3 is TGTGCCAGCAGCTTAGATGGGGCCCGGAGAGATACGCAGTATTTT. Its protein product is CASSLDGARRDTQYF. The complete variable domain, with remaining parts taken from reference TRBV7-6 and TRBJ2-3, reads GAGVSQSPRYKVTKRGQDVALRCDPISGHVSLYWYRQALGQGPEFLTYFNYEAQQDKSGLPNDRFSAERPEGSISTLTIQRTEQRDSAMYRCASSLDGARRDTQYFGPGTRLTVL.

The chain has TRBV7-9 and TRBJ1-1, with 7 bases fitting TRBD1. Germline V CDR1 and CDR2: SEHNR, FQNEAQ (reference sequence). V gave up 1 base and J gave up 4 bases; unmatched junction bases: 3. This CDR3 is 14 amino acids long. DNA of the CDR3: TGTGCCAGCAGCTTAGAACAGGGGAGCACTGAAGCTTTCTTT. Translated: CASSLEQGSTEAFF.

The chain links TRBV5-1 to TRBJ1-2; the D is unclear. CDR1 SGHRS and CDR2 YFSETQ come from the germline V gene. With 0 bases removed from V and 0 bases from J, the gap between germline ends came to 3 bases. The CDR3 consists of 13 residues. CDR3 DNA sequence: TGCGCCAGCAGCTTGGAAGCTAACTATGGCTACACCTTC. It specifies CASSLEANYGYTF.

The V and J genes are TRBV4-1 and TRBJ1-1; a possible D gene is TRBD1 (6 bases). This CDR3 comprises 14 residues. Trimming removed 4 bases from V and 1 base from J, with 10 bases in between. The germline V gene encodes CDR1 MGHRA and CDR2 YSYEKL. The chain's CDR3 is CASSLLQGNTEAFF. The CDR3 coding sequence is TGCGCCAGCAGCCTATTACAGGGGAACACTGAAGCTTTCTTT.

The V call is TRBV2, the J call TRBJ1-1; D not certain. Trimming cost V 6 bases and J 8 bases, with 19 bases left between them. The CDR3 is made up of 14 amino acids. CDR1 SNHLY and CDR2 FYNNEI come from the germline V gene. The CDR3 DNA is TGTGCCAGCAGCTACGGGAGCCAGAGACGAGAAGCTTTCTTT. Translated: CASSYGSQRREAFF.

The V gene is TRBV6-2 or TRBV6-3, the J gene TRBJ1-5; 8 bases line up with TRBD1. V shed 0 bases, J shed 6 bases, and the junction held 4 bases outside the gene matches. The V gene's germline CDR1 is MNHEY and CDR2 SVGEGT. The CDR3 runs to 15 residues. The CDR3 DNA reads as TGTGCCAGCAGTTACTCGTACACAGGGGGTCAGCCCCAGCATTTT. It specifies CASSYSYTGGQPQHF.

The CDR3, as DNA: TGTGCCAGCAGCTCGGCCGGGACTCCAGGAAACACCATATATTTT. The encoded protein is CASSSAGTPGNTIYF. The chain is built from TRBV5-8 and TRBJ1-3, with D possibly TRBD1 on 5 matching bases. The CDR3 runs to 15 residues. Trimming pared 3 bases from V and 4 bases from J, leaving 14 bases between. The germline V gene has CDR1 SGHTS and CDR2 YDEGEE.

The rearrangement links TRBV7-9 to TRBJ1-6, with 9 bases matching TRBD1. The CDR3 spans 18 residues. V was pared by 3 bases and J by 0 bases, with 6 bases of the junction left unmatched. Germline V CDR1 and CDR2: SEHNR, FQNEAQ (reference sequence). The CDR3 is CASSFTGGGGSYNSPLHF. In nucleotides, the CDR3 is TGTGCCAGCAGCTTCACAGGGGGCGGGGGCTCCTATAATTCACCCCTCCACTTT.